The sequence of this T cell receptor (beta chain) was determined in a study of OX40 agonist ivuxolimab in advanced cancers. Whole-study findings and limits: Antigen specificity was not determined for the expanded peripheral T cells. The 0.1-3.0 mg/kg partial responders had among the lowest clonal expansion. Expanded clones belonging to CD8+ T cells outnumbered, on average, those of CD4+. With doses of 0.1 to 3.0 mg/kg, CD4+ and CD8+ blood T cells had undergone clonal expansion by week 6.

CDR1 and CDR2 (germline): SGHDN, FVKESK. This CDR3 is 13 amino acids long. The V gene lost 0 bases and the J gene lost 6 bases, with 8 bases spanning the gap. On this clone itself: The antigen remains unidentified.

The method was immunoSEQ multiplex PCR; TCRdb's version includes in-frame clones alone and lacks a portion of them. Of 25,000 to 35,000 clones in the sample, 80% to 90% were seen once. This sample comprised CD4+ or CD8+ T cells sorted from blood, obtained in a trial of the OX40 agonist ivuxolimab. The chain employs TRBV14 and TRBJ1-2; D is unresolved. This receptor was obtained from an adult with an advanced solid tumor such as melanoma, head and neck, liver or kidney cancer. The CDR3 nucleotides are TGTGCCAGCAGCCAAGAATGGGTGGATGGCTACACCTTC. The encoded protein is CASSQEWVDGYTF. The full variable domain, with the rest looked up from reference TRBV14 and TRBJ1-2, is EAGVTQFPSHSVIEKGQTVTLRCDPISGHDNLYWYRRVMGKEIKFLLHFVKESKQDESGMPNNRFLAERTGGTYSTLKVQPAELEDSGVYFCASSQEWVDGYTFGSGTRLTVV.